One and the same sample provided the 15 T cell receptor beta chains below, sequenced in a study of T cells and copy number aberrations in small-cell lung cancer. Data came from immunoSEQ multiplex PCR; TCRdb stores just in-frame clones and leaves some out. The sample carries 1,200 or so clones, about four fifths recorded once. Sequenced input: tumor tissue. The receptors derive from a woman between 50 and 59 years old with small cell lung cancer.

The J gene is TRBJ2-3, the V gene TRBV5-1; possibly TRBD2 for D (5 bases). Trimming removed 1 base from V and 0 bases from J, with 12 bases in between. Germline CDR1 SGHRS, CDR2 YFSETQ. This CDR3 spans 16 amino acids. The CDR3 sequence: CASSLNGRTSTDTQYF. CDR3 sequence (DNA): TGCGCCAGCAGCTTGAACGGCAGGACTAGCACAGATACGCAGTATTTT.

The CDR3 DNA follows: TGTGCCAGTGCAGGGGTCGGCTACGAGCAGTACTTC. As protein: CASAGVGYEQYF. V gene TRBV6-1 combines with J gene TRBJ2-7, with a possible D match to TRBD1 (6 bases). The CDR3 runs to 12 residues. Germline V lookup: CDR1 MNHNS, CDR2 SASEGT. V was trimmed by 9 bases and J by 3 bases, leaving 12 bases between them.

The chain links TRBV30 to TRBJ1-4, with D unclear. The germline V gene encodes CDR1 GTSNPN and CDR2 SVGIG (reference sequence). V lost 6 bases, J lost 1 base, and 12 bases lay in between. The CDR3 loop spans 14 amino acids. The CDR3 here is CACRLVLTNEKLFF. As DNA, the CDR3 is TGTGCCTGCCGGCTAGTCCTAACTAATGAAAAACTGTTTTTT.

The V call is TRBV11-3, the J call TRBJ2-3; D is possibly TRBD1 (6 bases). With 6 bases removed from V and 3 bases from J, the gap between germline ends came to 10 bases. The CDR3 sequence is 13 residues long. CDR1 and CDR2 (germline): SGHNT, YENEEA. CDR3 DNA: TGTGCCAGCAGTAACAGGGAAACAGATACGCAGTATTTT. Translated: CASSNRETDTQYF.

This clone was seen just once. The chain uses TRBV6-5 and TRBJ2-1, with D tentatively TRBD2 (6 bases). The germline CDR1 and CDR2 sequences are MNHEY and SVGAGI. The CDR3 is 14 amino acids. With 3 bases removed from V and 5 bases from J, the gap between germline ends came to 11 bases. Written as DNA, the CDR3 is TGTGCCAGCAGTTATAAAGGAGGGCACAATGAGCAGTTCTTC. It is translated as CASSYKGGHNEQFF.

The chain carries TRBV7-8 and TRBJ2-7; 9 bases match TRBD1. CDR1 is SGHVS and CDR2 is FQNEAQ in the germline V gene. The V and J ends lost 0 bases and 4 bases, in that order; junction bases with no gene match: 7. CDR3 length: 16 residues. The CDR3 sequence is CASSLAVGTGNYEQYF. The CDR3 bases are TGTGCCAGCAGCTTAGCAGTCGGGACAGGGAATTACGAGCAGTACTTC.

This clone was counted a single time. The chain carries TRBV4-1 and TRBJ1-5; TRBD1 matches at 8 bases. The CDR3 is made up of 14 amino acids. Germline V CDR1 and CDR2: MGHRA, YSYEKL. The V gene end was trimmed by 4 bases and the J gene end by 4 bases; junction bases not matched to a gene: 3. CDR3 amino acids: CASSPRTGNQPQHF. Written as DNA, the CDR3 is TGCGCCAGCAGCCCCCGGACAGGGAATCAGCCCCAGCATTTT.

This chain links TRBV19 with TRBJ2-6, with D perhaps TRBD1 or TRBD2 (5 bases each). V was trimmed by 7 bases and J by 2 bases, leaving 12 bases between them. This CDR3 contains 15 residues. CDR1 and CDR2 from the germline V gene are LNHDA and SQIVND (reference sequence). The CDR3 loop is CASTVQGAGANVLTF. The CDR3 region has the DNA TGTGCCAGTACCGTGCAGGGAGCTGGGGCCAACGTCCTGACTTTC.

The chain combines TRBV12-5 with TRBJ2-3, with TRBD1 matching 8 bases. The CDR3 runs to 17 residues. In germline, CDR1 is LGHNT, CDR2 FRNRAP. J was trimmed by 1 base and V by 6 bases; bases with no gene match: 12. The CDR3 DNA is TGTGCTAGTGGAAACGACAGGGGTGCGCTTGGCACAGATACGCAGTATTTT. This sequence encodes CASGNDRGALGTDTQYF.

The rearrangement joins TRBV19 to TRBJ2-2; D is undetermined. The CDR3 has 13 residues. Trimming took 6 bases from V and 1 from J, leaving 6 bases between them. The germline gives CDR1 LNHDA, CDR2 SQIVND (reference sequence). CDR3 nucleotide sequence: TGTGCCAGTAGAGACCAGAACACCGGGGAGCTGTTTTTT. Amino acid sequence: CASRDQNTGELFF.

The chain is built from TRBV5-6 and TRBJ1-2, with D maybe TRBD1 (5 bases). The CDR3 length is 15 residues. V lost 4 bases and J lost 2, with 15 bases in between. The germline gives CDR1 SGHDT, CDR2 YYEEEE. DNA for the CDR3: TGTGCCAGCAGCCCCGGGGCGGGGGAGAACTATGGCTACACCTTC. Protein sequence: CASSPGAGENYGYTF.

The chain is built from TRBV27 and TRBJ1-3; D gene unclear. Deletions cut 8 bases from V and 7 bases from J, with 12 bases between. This CDR3 is 12 amino acids long. CDR1 MNHEY and CDR2 SMNVEV come from the germline V gene (reference sequence). Here the CDR3 reads CASRKARNTIYF. DNA of the CDR3: TGTGCCAGCCGAAAGGCGAGGAACACCATATATTTT.

This clone is a singleton in its sample. The V gene is TRBV28, the J gene TRBJ1-5, with D uncertain. Deletions cut 3 bases from V and 0 bases from J, with 12 bases between. This CDR3 spans 16 amino acids. Germline CDR1 and CDR2: MDHEN and SYDVKM. This CDR3 is CASSFTGLNSNQPQHF. The CDR3, as DNA: TGTGCCAGCAGTTTCACTGGGCTGAATAGCAATCAGCCCCAGCATTTT.

The gene calls are TRBV6-5 and TRBJ2-2; no firm D call. Germline CDR1 reads MNHEY; CDR2 reads SVGAGI. The length of the CDR3 is 14 residues. The V gene lost 7 bases and the J gene lost 7 bases, with 16 bases spanning the gap. CDR3 sequence (DNA): TGTGCCAGCACCCCGCTTGGACGCCGCGGGGAGCTGTTTTTT. It encodes CASTPLGRRGELFF.

The V call is TRBV7-9, the J call TRBJ2-7; 7 bases are a match to TRBD1. The CDR3 runs to 14 residues. The trim removed 2 bases at V and 6 bases at J, leaving 7 bases unmatched. Germline CDR1 and CDR2: SEHNR and FQNEAQ (reference sequence). The CDR3 coding sequence is TGTGCCAGCAGCTTAAGACAGGGTGGGGGCGAGCAGTACTTC. Encoded protein: CASSLRQGGGEQYF.